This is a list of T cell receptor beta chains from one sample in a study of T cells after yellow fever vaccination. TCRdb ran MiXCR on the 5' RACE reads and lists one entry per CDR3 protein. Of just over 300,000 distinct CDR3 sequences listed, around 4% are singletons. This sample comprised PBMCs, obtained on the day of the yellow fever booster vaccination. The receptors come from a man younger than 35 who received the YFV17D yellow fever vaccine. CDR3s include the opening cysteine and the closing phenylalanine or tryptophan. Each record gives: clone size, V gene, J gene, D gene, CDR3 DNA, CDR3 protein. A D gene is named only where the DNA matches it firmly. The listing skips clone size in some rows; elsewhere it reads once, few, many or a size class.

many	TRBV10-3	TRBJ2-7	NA	TGTGCCATCAGTGAGTCGTTCACTTTCGAGCAGTACTTC	CAISESFTFEQYF
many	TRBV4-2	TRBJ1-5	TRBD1	TGTGCCAGCAGCCAAGTTATGGGTAAACAGGGGCTGCCCCAGCATTTT	CASSQVMGKQGLPQHF
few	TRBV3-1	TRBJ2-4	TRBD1	TGTGCCAGCAGCTGGGACAGGGGATTCGCATCAGCCAAAAACATTCAGTACTTC	CASSWDRGFASAKNIQYF
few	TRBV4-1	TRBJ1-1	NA	TGCGCCAGCAGCCAATACACTGAGAACACTGAAGCTTTCTTT	CASSQYTENTEAFF
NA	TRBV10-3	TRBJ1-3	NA	TGTGCCACTACGTTGGGGGGCGCGGGAAACACCATATATTTT	CATTLGGAGNTIYF
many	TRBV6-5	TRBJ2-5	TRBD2	TGTGCCAGCAGTCTCAGCGGGGCCCAAGAGACCCAGTACTTC	CASSLSGAQETQYF
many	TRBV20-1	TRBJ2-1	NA	TGCAGTGCTCCAATTAGCGGCGGCCGAGGAAATGAGCAGTTCTTC	CSAPISGGRGNEQFF
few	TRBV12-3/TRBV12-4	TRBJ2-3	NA	TGTGCCAGCAGCCCCGGGACTAGCACAGATACGCAGTATTTT	CASSPGTSTDTQYF
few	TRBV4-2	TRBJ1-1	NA	TGTGCCAGCAGCCAAGAACGTGGGGGAGAACCGGTTGAAGCTTTCTTT	CASSQERGGEPVEAFF
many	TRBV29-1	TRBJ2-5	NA	TGCAGCTCCAGGCGACTACAAGAGACCCAGTACTTC	CSSRRLQETQYF
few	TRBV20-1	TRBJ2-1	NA	TGCAGTGCCTCGAAAGGGGCGAACTCCTACAATGAGCAGTTCTTC	CSASKGANSYNEQFF
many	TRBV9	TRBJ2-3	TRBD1	TGTGCCAGCAGCGTAGAGGGACAGGGGTCTATTACAGATACGCAGTATTTT	CASSVEGQGSITDTQYF
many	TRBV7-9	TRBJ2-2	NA	TGTGCCAGCAGCCCGCGTAACACCGGGGAGCTGTTTTTT	CASSPRNTGELFF
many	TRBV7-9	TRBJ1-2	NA	TGTGCCAGCTTCAAATTACGGGGGAAAGACTATGGCTACACCTTC	CASFKLRGKDYGYTF
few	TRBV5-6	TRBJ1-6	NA	TGTGCCAGCAGCAAAATGGGCCCAGATCTTCTTTCACCCCTCCACTTT	CASSKMGPDLLSPLHF
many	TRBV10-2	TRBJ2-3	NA	TGCGCCAGCAGTGACCCCGAGTCGGGTACGCAGTATTTT	CASSDPESGTQYF
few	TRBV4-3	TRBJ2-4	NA	TGCGCCAGCAGCCACGAAAGAGCCAAAAACATTCAGTACTTC	CASSHERAKNIQYF
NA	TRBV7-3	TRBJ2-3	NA	TGTGCCAGCAGCTTAGATAGTAGCAGAAATACGCAGTATTTT	CASSLDSSRNTQYF
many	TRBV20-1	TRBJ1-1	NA	TGCAGTGCTAGAGATCCCTGGAGAGGGGACACTGAAGCTTTCTTT	CSARDPWRGDTEAFF
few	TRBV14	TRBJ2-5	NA	TGTGCCAGCAGCCAAGGAGGTGGGGGGTACCAAGAGACCCAGTACTTC	CASSQGGGGYQETQYF
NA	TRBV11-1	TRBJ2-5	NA	TGTGCCAGCAGCCCAGAGCTTAACACGGGGACCCAGTACTTC	CASSPELNTGTQYF
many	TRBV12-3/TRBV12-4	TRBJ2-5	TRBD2	TGTGCCAGCAGTTTCTACCCAGCGGGGTACCAAGAGACCCAGTACTTC	CASSFYPAGYQETQYF
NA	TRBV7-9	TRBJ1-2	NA	TGTGCTACAAACCCCAAGGGTTGGCCGGGCTACACCTTC	CATNPKGWPGYTF
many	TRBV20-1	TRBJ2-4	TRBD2	TGCAGTGCCCCGCCCAGTGAGCGGGGCGAAAACATTCAGTACTTC	CSAPPSERGENIQYF
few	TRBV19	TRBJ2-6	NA	TGTGCCAGTAGTATAGCGGCTGGGGCCAACGTCCTGACTTTC	CASSIAAGANVLTF
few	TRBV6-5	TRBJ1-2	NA	TGTGCCAGCAGTTTGAAGGGAGGGTTATATGGCTACACCTTC	CASSLKGGLYGYTF
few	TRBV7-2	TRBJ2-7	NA	TGTGCCAGCAGCCGCCGGGACACAATCTACGAGCAGTACTTC	CASSRRDTIYEQYF
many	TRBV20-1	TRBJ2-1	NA	TGCAGTGCTAGAGGCGCCACAAACTACAATGAGCAGTTCTTC	CSARGATNYNEQFF
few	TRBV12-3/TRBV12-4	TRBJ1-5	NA	TGTGCCAGCGGGCTAGTCGATCAGCCCCAGCATTTT	CASGLVDQPQHF
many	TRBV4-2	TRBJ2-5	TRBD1	TGTGCCAGCAGCCAAGGGGGACAGGGAGTGGAGACCCAGTACTTC	CASSQGGQGVETQYF